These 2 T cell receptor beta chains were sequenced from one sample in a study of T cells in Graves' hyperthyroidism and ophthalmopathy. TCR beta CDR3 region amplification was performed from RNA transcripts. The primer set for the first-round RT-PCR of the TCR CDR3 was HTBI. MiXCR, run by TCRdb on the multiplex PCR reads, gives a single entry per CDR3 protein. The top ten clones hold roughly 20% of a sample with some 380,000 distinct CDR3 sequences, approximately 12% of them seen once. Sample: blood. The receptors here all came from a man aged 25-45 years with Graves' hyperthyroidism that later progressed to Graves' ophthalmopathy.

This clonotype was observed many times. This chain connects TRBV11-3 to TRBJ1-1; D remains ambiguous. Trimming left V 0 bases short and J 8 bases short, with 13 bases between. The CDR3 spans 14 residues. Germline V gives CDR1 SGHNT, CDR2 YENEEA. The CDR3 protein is CASSLDRIEREAFF. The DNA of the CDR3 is TGTGCCAGCAGCTTAGATCGAATTGAGAGGGAAGCTTTCTTT. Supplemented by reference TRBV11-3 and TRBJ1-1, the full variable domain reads EAGVVQSPRYKIIEKKQPVAFWCNPISGHNTLYWYLQNLGQGPELLIRYENEEAVDDSQLPKDRFSAERLKGVDSTLKIQPAELGDSAVYLCASSLDRIEREAFFGQGTRLTVV.

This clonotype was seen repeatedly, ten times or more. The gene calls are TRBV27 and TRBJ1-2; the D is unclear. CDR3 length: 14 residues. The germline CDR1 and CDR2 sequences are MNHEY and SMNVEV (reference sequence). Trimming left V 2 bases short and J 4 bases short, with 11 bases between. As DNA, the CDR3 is TGTGCCAGCAGTTTACGGTCGGAAACCTATGGCTACACCTTC. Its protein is CASSLRSETYGYTF.